This T cell receptor beta chain is drawn from a study of T cells in Graves' hyperthyroidism and ophthalmopathy. Regarding the study as a whole: Researchers found most expanded thyroid clonotypes above 0.001 in blood as well.

The study enrolled patients aged 18 to 65 with newly diagnosed hyperthyroidism of under 2 months' duration. In this sample, this clonotype turned up many times. Its antigen is unidentified. RNA transcripts provided the source from which TCR beta CDR3 regions were amplified. Carried out on the TCR CDR3, a first-round RT-PCR used the HTBI primer set. One entry per CDR3 protein, called by TCRdb with MiXCR from the multiplex PCR reads. Of a few hundred thousand distinct CDR3 sequences in the sample, approximately 44% are singletons; the top ten hold about 8.3%. Germline V lookup: CDR1 MNHEY, CDR2 SMNVEV (reference sequence). The CDR3 is 12 amino acids. V gave up 8 bases and J gave up 8 bases, with 15 bases separating them.

V gene TRBV27 combines with J gene TRBJ1-2; D is possibly TRBD1 (5 bases). The specimen was peripheral blood or thyroid tissue (not recorded which). This clonotype was sampled from a woman younger than 30 with Graves' hyperthyroidism. The CDR3 DNA follows: TGTGCCAGCCGGGACCTAAAAGGGGGCTACACCTTC. Amino acid sequence: CASRDLKGGYTF.